This TCR beta chain was profiled in a study of CD8+ T cells in alopecia areata. This clone has only one observation. There are 18 residues in the CDR3. J gave up 2 bases and V 2 bases, and 13 bases lay outside the gene matches. In germline, CDR1 is GTSNPN, CDR2 SVGIG (reference sequence). Reverse transcription of extracted RNA yielded cDNA, which provided the sequencing template. Assay: immunoSEQ multiplex PCR; the TCRdb copy retains only in-frame clones and omits some. The sample lists about 140,000 clones, approximately 50% occurring once. V and J are TRBV30 and TRBJ2-3; TRBD2 matches at 10 bases. Specimen: CD4+ T cells sorted from blood, collected at week 0. This clonotype was sampled from a human donor with alopecia areata. CDR3 amino acids: CAWSWGAGGHPSTDTQYF. DNA for the CDR3: TGTGCCTGGAGTTGGGGAGCGGGAGGGCATCCCTCCACAGATACGCAGTATTTT. The whole variable domain, filled in from reference TRBV30 and TRBJ2-3, reads SQTIHQWPATLVQPVGSPLSLECTVEGTSNPNLYWYRQAAGRGLQLLFYSVGIGQISSEVPQNLSASRPQDRQFILSSKKLLLSDSGFYLCAWSWGAGGHPSTDTQYFGPGTRLTVL.